This TCR beta chain was documented in a study of T-cell reconstitution after alpha-beta-depleted transplantation in children. V lost 3 bases, J lost 5 bases, and 9 bases stayed unmatched. The CDR3 contains 17 residues. Germline CDR1 reads SGHRS; CDR2 reads YFSETQ. Construction of the TCRbeta library involved unique molecular identifiers. Each CDR3 protein is one row after TCRdb ran MiXCR on the PCR reads. The data contain roughly 500,000 distinct CDR3 sequences, roughly 33% of them singletons. This clonotype appeared a few times. The TCR comes from a human donor who donated a stem cell graft to a child with aplastic anemia. The sample was PBMCs from the stem cell graft donor, taken from the stem cell graft. V is TRBV5-1 and J is TRBJ2-1; 12 nucleotides match TRBD2. The CDR3, as DNA: TGCGCCAGCAGCTCCACTCTAGCGGGAGGGGGGAACAATGAGCAGTTCTTC. Protein product: CASSSTLAGGGNNEQFF.